The rows below give T cell receptor beta chains drawn from one sample of a study of T-cell reconstitution after alpha-beta-depleted transplantation in children. From the PCR reads, TCRdb called clonotypes with MiXCR, one entry per CDR3 protein. The sample records tens of thousands of distinct CDR3 sequences, about 9.3% being singletons. This specimen consisted of PBMCs, mostly from graft donor cells, obtained 60 days after TCRalphabeta/CD19-depleted stem cell transplant. These receptors came from a male patient between 2 and 10 years old who had a stem cell transplant for chronic granulomatous disease, so the T cells may come from the graft donor. Both conserved end residues are part of each CDR3. The D gene is left open where the match is weak. The size entry is marked missing in some rows and otherwise reads once, few, many or a size class.

D: TRBD2; J: TRBJ2-7; size: few; V: TRBV3-1; DNA: TGTGCCAGCAGCCCTTGGGGTGCGGGAGGGCCCACCTACGAGCAGTACTTC; CDR3: CASSPWGAGGPTYEQYF
D: TRBD2; J: TRBJ2-3; size: many; V: TRBV4-3; DNA: TGCGCCAGCAGCCAAGTTGTGGGGACTAGCCCCACAGATACGCAGTATTTT; CDR3: CASSQVVGTSPTDTQYF
D: NA; J: TRBJ2-2; size: many; V: TRBV12-3/TRBV12-4; DNA: TGTGCCAGCAGTTTAATCGCCGGGGAGCTGTTTTTT; CDR3: CASSLIAGELFF
D: TRBD1; J: TRBJ2-6; size: NA; V: TRBV27; DNA: TGTGCCAGCAGTATATTACAGGGGAGCTCTGGGGCCAACGTCCTGACTTTC; CDR3: CASSILQGSSGANVLTF
D: NA; J: TRBJ1-5; size: many; V: TRBV6-1; DNA: TGTGCCAGCAGTAGCTTGGACAGCAATCAGCCCCAGCATTTT; CDR3: CASSSLDSNQPQHF
D: NA; J: TRBJ2-1; size: once; V: TRBV30; DNA: TGTGCCTGGAGTGCCCTGACCAGAAGCTCCTACAATGAGCAGTTCTTC; CDR3: CAWSALTRSSYNEQFF
D: TRBD2; J: TRBJ2-1; size: many; V: TRBV2; DNA: TGTGCCAGCAGTAAAGGGCGACTAGCGGGAGGAAACTCCTACAATGAGCAGTTCTTC; CDR3: CASSKGRLAGGNSYNEQFF
D: TRBD1; J: TRBJ1-2; size: NA; V: TRBV28; DNA: TGTGCCAGTCACTCTCAGGGGGCTGGAGGCTACACCTTC; CDR3: CASHSQGAGGYTF
D: TRBD1; J: TRBJ2-1; size: many; V: TRBV5-1; DNA: TGCGCCAGCAGCCGCGGACAGGGAACCTACAATGAGCAGTTCTTC; CDR3: CASSRGQGTYNEQFF
D: NA; J: TRBJ2-1; size: NA; V: TRBV11-1; DNA: TGTGCCAGCAGCTCCGGTGGGGGAACCTTGGGGCGGTACAATGAGCAGTTCTTC; CDR3: CASSSGGGTLGRYNEQFF
D: TRBD1; J: TRBJ1-4; size: many; V: TRBV27; DNA: TGTGCCAGCAGGCGGACAGGCGAACCCAAACTGTTTTTT; CDR3: CASRRTGEPKLFF
D: NA; J: TRBJ2-1; size: many; V: TRBV28; DNA: TGTGCCAGCAGCTCGGACCGGAGGGAGTTCTTC; CDR3: CASSSDRREFF
D: TRBD1; J: TRBJ1-4; size: many; V: TRBV28; DNA: TGTGCCAGCAGTCCTGGGACAGGGATTAAGTATGGTGAAAAACTGTTTTTT; CDR3: CASSPGTGIKYGEKLFF
D: NA; J: TRBJ2-7; size: many; V: TRBV6-1; DNA: TGTGCCAGCAGTGAGGGATCCGGCCCCTACGAGCAGTACTTC; CDR3: CASSEGSGPYEQYF
D: NA; J: TRBJ1-5; size: NA; V: TRBV30; DNA: TGTGCCTGGAGTGTACACGGGGAGCAGCCCCAGCATTTT; CDR3: CAWSVHGEQPQHF
D: NA; J: TRBJ2-1; size: many; V: TRBV10-3; DNA: TGTGCCATCAGTGCGAACAGGGAATACAATGAGCAGTTCTTC; CDR3: CAISANREYNEQFF
D: NA; J: TRBJ2-5; size: many; V: TRBV5-1; DNA: TGCGCCAGCAGGGGTCTAGCCCAAGAGACCCAGTACTTC; CDR3: CASRGLAQETQYF
D: TRBD2; J: TRBJ2-3; size: many; V: TRBV28; DNA: TGTGCCAGCACCCCTCCCGGCGGGGGGAGCACAGATACGCAGTATTTT; CDR3: CASTPPGGGSTDTQYF
D: NA; J: TRBJ1-2; size: many; V: TRBV6-5; DNA: TGTGCCAGCAGTTACGTAGGACGAAGAGGGGGCTACACCTTC; CDR3: CASSYVGRRGGYTF
D: TRBD1; J: TRBJ2-7; size: many; V: TRBV27; DNA: TGTGCCAGCAGCCCGGACAGGGCCTACGAGCAGTACTTC; CDR3: CASSPDRAYEQYF
D: TRBD2; J: TRBJ2-7; size: many; V: TRBV20-1; DNA: TGCAGTGCTAGTTTTCCTAGCGGGAGGTACGAGCAGTACTTC; CDR3: CSASFPSGRYEQYF
D: NA; J: TRBJ2-3; size: NA; V: TRBV7-8; DNA: TGTGCCAGCAGTCACAGGGGGGGGGGTGGCATGCTATGGGGAGATACGCAGTATTTT; CDR3: CASSHRGGGGMLWGDTQYF
D: NA; J: TRBJ2-2; size: many; V: TRBV20-1; DNA: TGCAGTGCTAGGTCGACCAGTGCCGGGGAGCTGTTTTTT; CDR3: CSARSTSAGELFF
D: TRBD2; J: TRBJ2-5; size: many; V: TRBV6-1; DNA: TGTGCCAGCAGTGGGGCTAGCGGGAGGGCCGTAGAGACCCAGTACTTC; CDR3: CASSGASGRAVETQYF
D: TRBD1; J: TRBJ2-7; size: many; V: TRBV3-1; DNA: TGTGCCAGCAGCGAATCGGGACAGAACTACGAGCAGTACTTC; CDR3: CASSESGQNYEQYF
D: NA; J: TRBJ1-1; size: NA; V: TRBV20-1; DNA: TGCAGTGCTAGGACAGGAGCCTCTATGAACACTGAAGCTTTCTTT; CDR3: CSARTGASMNTEAFF
D: NA; J: TRBJ1-2; size: many; V: TRBV12-3/TRBV12-4; DNA: TGTGCCAGCATGAGTTTTAACTATGGCTACACCTTC; CDR3: CASMSFNYGYTF
D: TRBD1; J: TRBJ1-2; size: few; V: TRBV5-4; DNA: TGTGCCAGCAGCTTGGAGGGACAGGGCTATGGCTACACCTTC; CDR3: CASSLEGQGYGYTF
D: NA; J: TRBJ2-1; size: many; V: TRBV27; DNA: TGTGCCAGCAGTTCTGCAGGGCGCTCCTACAATGAGCAGTTCTTC; CDR3: CASSSAGRSYNEQFF
D: TRBD2; J: TRBJ2-3; size: many; V: TRBV5-1; DNA: TGCGCCAGCAGCTGGACTAGCGGGAGCACAGATACGCAGTATTTT; CDR3: CASSWTSGSTDTQYF
D: NA; J: TRBJ2-3; size: NA; V: TRBV16; DNA: TGTGCCAGCATCGCCGGACAGAAACCCACAGATACGCAGTATTTT; CDR3: CASIAGQKPTDTQYF
D: TRBD2; J: TRBJ2-5; size: many; V: TRBV7-2; DNA: TGTGCCAGCAGCGCAGTAGCGGGCCCCAGGTCGGAGACCCAGTACTTC; CDR3: CASSAVAGPRSETQYF
D: NA; J: TRBJ1-3; size: NA; V: TRBV20-1; DNA: TGCAGTGTTCCTTTCTCTGGAAACACCATATATTTT; CDR3: CSVPFSGNTIYF
D: NA; J: TRBJ1-2; size: NA; V: TRBV20-1; DNA: TGCAGTGCCCCAGCAAGGCCCGGGGATGGCTACACCTTC; CDR3: CSAPARPGDGYTF
D: TRBD1; J: TRBJ1-4; size: few; V: TRBV11-2; DNA: TGTGCCAGCAGCTTCAGGACAGGGCCTAATGAAAAACTGTTTTTT; CDR3: CASSFRTGPNEKLFF
D: NA; J: TRBJ1-1; size: many; V: TRBV7-9; DNA: TGTGCCAGCAGCCCGGGACGGCAATTCATGAACACTGAAGCTTTCTTT; CDR3: CASSPGRQFMNTEAFF
D: NA; J: TRBJ2-7; size: many; V: TRBV20-1; DNA: TGCAGTGCCCGCCCCCCCCAGGAGATCAGCTCCTACGAGCAGTACTTC; CDR3: CSARPPQEISSYEQYF
D: NA; J: TRBJ1-5; size: many; V: TRBV10-3; DNA: TGTGCCATCAGTGAAGTGGGGCAGCCCCAGCATTTT; CDR3: CAISEVGQPQHF
D: TRBD1; J: TRBJ2-7; size: many; V: TRBV5-1; DNA: TGCGCCAGCAGCTGGGGGACAGGGGGCAGCGTGTACTTC; CDR3: CASSWGTGGSVYF
D: NA; J: TRBJ1-1; size: NA; V: TRBV23-1; DNA: TGCGCCAGCAGTCAATCGGGCAGGGTGAACACTGAAGCTTTCTTT; CDR3: CASSQSGRVNTEAFF
D: NA; J: TRBJ1-2; size: NA; V: TRBV4-3; DNA: TGCGCCAGCAGCCAAGTCACCTCTGGCGGCTACACCTTC; CDR3: CASSQVTSGGYTF
D: TRBD1; J: TRBJ2-7; size: many; V: TRBV12-3/TRBV12-4; DNA: TGTGCCAGCAGTTTAGGAGGGACAGGGGGCTACGAGCAGTACTTC; CDR3: CASSLGGTGGYEQYF
D: TRBD1; J: TRBJ2-7; size: many; V: TRBV7-8; DNA: TGTGCCAGCAGCAATTTACACAGGGGACGTCACTCCTACGAGCAGTACTTC; CDR3: CASSNLHRGRHSYEQYF
D: NA; J: TRBJ2-3; size: few; V: TRBV4-1; DNA: TGCGCCAGCAGCCCGAGGGTTCTAGCCCCGGCGGCAGATACGCAGTATTTT; CDR3: CASSPRVLAPAADTQYF
D: TRBD2; J: TRBJ2-1; size: many; V: TRBV7-8; DNA: TGTGCCAGCAGCTTCCGACTAGCGGGTCTTGAGCAGTTCTTC; CDR3: CASSFRLAGLEQFF
D: NA; J: TRBJ2-1; size: few; V: TRBV18; DNA: TGTGCCAGCTCACCATCAGCGACCTACAATGAGCAGTTCTTC; CDR3: CASSPSATYNEQFF
D: TRBD2; J: TRBJ2-3; size: many; V: TRBV9; DNA: TGTGCCAGCAGCCTAGGACTAGCGCCAAACACAGATACGCAGTATTTT; CDR3: CASSLGLAPNTDTQYF
D: NA; J: TRBJ1-6; size: many; V: TRBV28; DNA: TGTGCCAGCAGTTTCCTCAGACGGCCGGAGCCCCTCCACTTT; CDR3: CASSFLRRPEPLHF
D: TRBD2; J: TRBJ2-1; size: medium-sized; V: TRBV5-1; DNA: TGCGCCAGCAGCCCCGGACTAGCGAGACCTGAGAATGAGCAGTTCTTC; CDR3: CASSPGLARPENEQFF
D: NA; J: TRBJ2-2; size: many; V: TRBV10-3; DNA: TGTGCCATCACGGGCGCGAACACCGGGGAGCTGTTTTTT; CDR3: CAITGANTGELFF
D: NA; J: TRBJ2-7; size: many; V: TRBV7-2; DNA: TGTGCCAGCAGCTTATATGGGGAGAACTACGAGCAGTACTTC; CDR3: CASSLYGENYEQYF
D: TRBD2; J: TRBJ2-1; size: few; V: TRBV10-3; DNA: TGTGCCATCAGTGAGTCGGCTAGCGGGAGGATTGAGCAGTTCTTC; CDR3: CAISESASGRIEQFF
D: NA; J: TRBJ1-1; size: few; V: TRBV7-9; DNA: TGTGCCAGCACCCGGGGGAACACTGAAGCTTTCTTT; CDR3: CASTRGNTEAFF
D: TRBD1; J: TRBJ2-7; size: many; V: TRBV20-1; DNA: TGCAGTGCTAGCGATACGAGGACAGGGGCGTCCTACGAGCAGTACTTC; CDR3: CSASDTRTGASYEQYF
D: NA; J: TRBJ2-2; size: many; V: TRBV2; DNA: TGTGCCAGCGGTGGGATCAACACCGGGGAGCTGTTTTTT; CDR3: CASGGINTGELFF
D: TRBD1; J: TRBJ1-2; size: many; V: TRBV20-1; DNA: TGCAGTGCTAGGGGACAGGGTTTTGGCTATGGCTACACCTTC; CDR3: CSARGQGFGYGYTF
D: TRBD1; J: TRBJ2-2; size: many; V: TRBV4-2; DNA: TGTGCCAGCAGCCAAGAACCCGGGACAGGGGGGGCCGGGGAGCTGTTTTTT; CDR3: CASSQEPGTGGAGELFF
D: TRBD1; J: TRBJ1-5; size: many; V: TRBV7-2; DNA: TGTGCCAGCAGCCCGACAGGGGGCAATCAGCCCCAGCATTTT; CDR3: CASSPTGGNQPQHF
D: TRBD1; J: TRBJ1-4; size: few; V: TRBV7-2; DNA: TGTGCCAGCAGCTTACTAGACAGGGGGCGAACTAATGAAAAACTGTTTTTT; CDR3: CASSLLDRGRTNEKLFF